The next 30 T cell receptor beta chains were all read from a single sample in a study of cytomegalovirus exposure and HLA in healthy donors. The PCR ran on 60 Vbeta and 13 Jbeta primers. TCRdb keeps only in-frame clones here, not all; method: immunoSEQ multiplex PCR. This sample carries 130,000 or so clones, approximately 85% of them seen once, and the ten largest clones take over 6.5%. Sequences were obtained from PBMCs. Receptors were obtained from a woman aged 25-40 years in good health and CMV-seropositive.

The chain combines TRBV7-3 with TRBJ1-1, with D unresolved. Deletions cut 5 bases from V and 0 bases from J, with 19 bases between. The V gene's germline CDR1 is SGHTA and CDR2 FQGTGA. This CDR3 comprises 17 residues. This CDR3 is CASSPKDPAAMNTEAFF. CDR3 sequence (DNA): TGTGCCAGCAGCCCCAAGGACCCAGCGGCTATGAACACTGAAGCTTTCTTT.

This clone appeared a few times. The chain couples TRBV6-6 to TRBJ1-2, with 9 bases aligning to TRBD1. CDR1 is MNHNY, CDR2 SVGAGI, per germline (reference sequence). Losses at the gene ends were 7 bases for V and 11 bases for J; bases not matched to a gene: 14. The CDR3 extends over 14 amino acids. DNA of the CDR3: TGTGCCAGCATTAACCCGGGACAGGGCACCACATACACCTTC. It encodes CASINPGQGTTYTF.

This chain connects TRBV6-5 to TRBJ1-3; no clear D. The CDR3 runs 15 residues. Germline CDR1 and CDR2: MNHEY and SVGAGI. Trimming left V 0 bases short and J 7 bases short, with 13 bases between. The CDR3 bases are TGTGCCAGCAGTTACTCCTGGACCTCGGGGAACACCATATATTTT. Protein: CASSYSWTSGNTIYF.

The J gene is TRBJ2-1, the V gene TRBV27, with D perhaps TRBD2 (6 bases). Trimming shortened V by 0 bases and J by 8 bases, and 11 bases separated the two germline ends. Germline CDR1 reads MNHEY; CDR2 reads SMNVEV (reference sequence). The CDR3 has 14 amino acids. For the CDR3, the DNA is TGTGCCAGCAGTTTATCGCAAGGGGAGGATGAGCAGTTCTTC. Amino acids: CASSLSQGEDEQFF.

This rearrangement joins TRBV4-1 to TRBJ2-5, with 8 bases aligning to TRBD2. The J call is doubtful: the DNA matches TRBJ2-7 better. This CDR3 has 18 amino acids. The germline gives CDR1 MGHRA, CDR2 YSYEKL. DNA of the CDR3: TGCGCCAGCAGCCAAGGCCCCCTGTTGGAGCGGGGGAGGTACGAGCAGTACTTC. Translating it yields CASSQGPLLERGRYEQYF.

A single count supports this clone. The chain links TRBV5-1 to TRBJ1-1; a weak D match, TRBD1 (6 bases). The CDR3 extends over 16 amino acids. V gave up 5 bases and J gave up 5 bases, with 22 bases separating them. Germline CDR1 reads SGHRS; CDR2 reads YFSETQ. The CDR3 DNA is TGCGCCAGCAGGCCTCCTCACAGGGAATACGTGACTGAAGCTTTCTTT. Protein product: CASRPPHREYVTEAFF.

The CDR3 loop reads CASSGSLRFGQAFF. The CDR3 nucleotides read TGTGCCAGTTCGGGATCGCTCCGGTTTGGGCAAGCTTTCTTT. The rearrangement joins TRBV19 to TRBJ1-1, with no clear D. Germline V CDR1 and CDR2: LNHDA, SQIVND (reference sequence). The V gene lost 8 bases and the J gene lost 9 bases, with 22 bases spanning the gap. This CDR3 contains 14 residues.

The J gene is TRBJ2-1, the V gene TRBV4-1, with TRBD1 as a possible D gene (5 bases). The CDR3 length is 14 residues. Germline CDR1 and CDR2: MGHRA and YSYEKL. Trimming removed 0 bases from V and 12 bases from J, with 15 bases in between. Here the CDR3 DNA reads TGCGCCAGCAGCCAAGATCAAGGGGTGGGGTGGCAGTTCTTC. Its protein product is CASSQDQGVGWQFF.

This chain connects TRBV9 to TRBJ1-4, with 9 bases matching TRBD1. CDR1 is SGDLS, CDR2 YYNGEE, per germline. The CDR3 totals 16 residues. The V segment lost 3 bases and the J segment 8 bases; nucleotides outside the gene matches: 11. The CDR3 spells CASSGPQGAREEKLFF. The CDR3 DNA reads TGTGCCAGCAGCGGTCCACAGGGGGCTAGGGAAGAAAAACTGTTTTTT.

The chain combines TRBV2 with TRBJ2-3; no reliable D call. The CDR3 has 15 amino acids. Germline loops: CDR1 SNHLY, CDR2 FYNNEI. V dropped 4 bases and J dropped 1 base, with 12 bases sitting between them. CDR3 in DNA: TGTGCCAGCAGTGCCCCGACTCCACGCACAGATACGCAGTATTTT. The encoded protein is CASSAPTPRTDTQYF.

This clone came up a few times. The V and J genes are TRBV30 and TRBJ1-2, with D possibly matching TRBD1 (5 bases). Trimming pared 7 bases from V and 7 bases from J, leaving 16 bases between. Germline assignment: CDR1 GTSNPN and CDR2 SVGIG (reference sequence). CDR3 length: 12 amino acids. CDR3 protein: CAFGLGAGGYTF. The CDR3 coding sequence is TGTGCCTTCGGCCTAGGGGCCGGTGGCTACACCTTC.

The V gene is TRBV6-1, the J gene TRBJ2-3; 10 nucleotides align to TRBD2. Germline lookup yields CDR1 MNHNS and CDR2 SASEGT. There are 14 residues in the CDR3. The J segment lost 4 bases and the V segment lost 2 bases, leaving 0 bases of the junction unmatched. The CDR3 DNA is TGTGCCAGCAGTGAACTAGCGGGAGCAGATACGCAGTATTTT. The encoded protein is CASSELAGADTQYF.

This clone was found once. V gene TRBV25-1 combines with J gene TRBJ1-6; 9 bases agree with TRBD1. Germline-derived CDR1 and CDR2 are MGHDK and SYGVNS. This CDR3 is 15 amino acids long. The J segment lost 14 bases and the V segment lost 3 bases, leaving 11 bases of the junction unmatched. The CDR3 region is CASSDSGTGSSTLHF. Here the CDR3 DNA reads TGTGCCAGCAGTGATTCCGGGACAGGGTCCTCCACCCTCCACTTT.

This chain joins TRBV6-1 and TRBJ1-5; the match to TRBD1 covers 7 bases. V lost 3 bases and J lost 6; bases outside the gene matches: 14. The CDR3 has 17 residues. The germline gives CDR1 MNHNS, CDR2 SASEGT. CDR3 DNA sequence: TGTGCCAGCAGTGATCTCACCGGGCCCCCAGGGGGTCAGCCCCAGCATTTT. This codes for CASSDLTGPPGGQPQHF.

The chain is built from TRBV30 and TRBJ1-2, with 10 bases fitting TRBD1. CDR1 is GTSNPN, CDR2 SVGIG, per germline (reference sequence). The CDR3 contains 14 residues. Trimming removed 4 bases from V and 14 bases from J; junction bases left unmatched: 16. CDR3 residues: CAWNMGQGSLRRTF. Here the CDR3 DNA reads TGTGCCTGGAATATGGGACAGGGGTCCCTCAGGAGGACCTTC.

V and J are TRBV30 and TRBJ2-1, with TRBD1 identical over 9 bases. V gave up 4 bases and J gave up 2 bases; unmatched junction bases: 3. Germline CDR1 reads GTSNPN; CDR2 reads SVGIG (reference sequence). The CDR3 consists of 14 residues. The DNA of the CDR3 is TGTGCCTGGACACAGGGGGCGACCTACAATGAGCAGTTCTTC. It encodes CAWTQGATYNEQFF.

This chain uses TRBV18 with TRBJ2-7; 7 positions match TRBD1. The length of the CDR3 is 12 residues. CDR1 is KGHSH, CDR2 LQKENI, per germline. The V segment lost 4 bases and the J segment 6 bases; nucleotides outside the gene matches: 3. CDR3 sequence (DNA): TGTGCCAGCTCACTACAGGGGCGCGAGCAGTACTTC. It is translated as CASSLQGREQYF.

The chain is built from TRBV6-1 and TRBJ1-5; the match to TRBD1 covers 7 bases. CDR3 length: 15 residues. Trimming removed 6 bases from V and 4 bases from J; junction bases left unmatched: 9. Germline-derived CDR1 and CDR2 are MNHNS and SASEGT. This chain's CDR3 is CASRWDSLRNQPQHF. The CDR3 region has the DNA TGTGCCAGCAGGTGGGACAGCTTACGAAATCAGCCCCAGCATTTT.

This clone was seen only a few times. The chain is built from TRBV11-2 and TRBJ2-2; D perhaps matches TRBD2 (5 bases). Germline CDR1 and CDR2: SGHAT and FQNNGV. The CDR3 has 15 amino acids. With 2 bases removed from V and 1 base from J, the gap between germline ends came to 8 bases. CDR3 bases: TGTGCCAGCAGCTTACTGGGAGTGAACACCGGGGAGCTGTTTTTT. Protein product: CASSLLGVNTGELFF.

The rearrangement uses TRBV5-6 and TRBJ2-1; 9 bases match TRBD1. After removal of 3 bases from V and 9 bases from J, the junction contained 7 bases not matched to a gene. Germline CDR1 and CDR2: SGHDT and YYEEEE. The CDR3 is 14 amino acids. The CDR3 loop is CASSWYRDRAEQFF. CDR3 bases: TGTGCCAGCAGCTGGTACCGGGACAGGGCTGAGCAGTTCTTC.

CDR3 residues: CASSLKSGFSYEQYF. As DNA, the CDR3 is TGTGCCAGCAGCTTGAAGTCAGGGTTCTCCTACGAGCAGTACTTC. The chain combines TRBV5-4 with TRBJ2-7; the D gene is possibly TRBD1 (5 bases). CDR3 length: 15 residues. The V end lost 1 base, the J end lost 0 bases, and 11 bases lay between the germline ends. Germline V gives CDR1 SGHNT, CDR2 YYREEE (reference sequence).

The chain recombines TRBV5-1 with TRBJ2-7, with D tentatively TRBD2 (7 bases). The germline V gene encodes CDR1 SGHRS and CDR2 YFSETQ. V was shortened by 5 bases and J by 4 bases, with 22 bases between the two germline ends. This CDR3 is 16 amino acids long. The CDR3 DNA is TGCGCCAGCAGTCTGGGGGGGCCCCCGCTCCAGTACGAGCAGTACTTC. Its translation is CASSLGGPPLQYEQYF.

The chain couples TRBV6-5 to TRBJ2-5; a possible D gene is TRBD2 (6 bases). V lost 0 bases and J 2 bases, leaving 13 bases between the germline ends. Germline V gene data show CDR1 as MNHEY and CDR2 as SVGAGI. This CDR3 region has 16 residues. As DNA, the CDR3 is TGTGCCAGCAGTTACTCCCTGAGCAGCGGGCAAGAGACCCAGTACTTC. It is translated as CASSYSLSSGQETQYF.

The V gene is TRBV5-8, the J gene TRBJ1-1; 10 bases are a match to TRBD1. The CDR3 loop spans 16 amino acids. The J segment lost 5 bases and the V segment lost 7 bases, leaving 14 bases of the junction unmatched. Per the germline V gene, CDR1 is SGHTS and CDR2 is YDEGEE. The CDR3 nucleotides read TGTGCCAGCCGGACTGGGGACAGGGGTGGAAGAACTGAAGCTTTCTTT. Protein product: CASRTGDRGGRTEAFF.

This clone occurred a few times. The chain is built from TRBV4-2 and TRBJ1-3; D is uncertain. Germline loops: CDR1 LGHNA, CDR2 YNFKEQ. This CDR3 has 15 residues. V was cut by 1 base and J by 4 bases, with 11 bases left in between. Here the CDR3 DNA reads TGTGCCAGCAGCCAAGGTCCATCGGGGGGAAACACCATATATTTT. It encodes CASSQGPSGGNTIYF.

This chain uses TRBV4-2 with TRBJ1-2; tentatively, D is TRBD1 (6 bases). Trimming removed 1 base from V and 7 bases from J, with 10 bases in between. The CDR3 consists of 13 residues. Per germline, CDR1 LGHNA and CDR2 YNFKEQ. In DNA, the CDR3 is TGTGCCAGCAGCCAAGGACAGGCGCTTGGCTACACCTTC. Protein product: CASSQGQALGYTF.

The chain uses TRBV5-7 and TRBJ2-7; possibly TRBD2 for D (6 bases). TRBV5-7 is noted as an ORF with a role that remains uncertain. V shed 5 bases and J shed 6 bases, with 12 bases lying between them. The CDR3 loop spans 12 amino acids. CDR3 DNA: TGTGCCAGCAGGGGGGGACGGGGCGAGCAGTACTTC. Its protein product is CASRGGRGEQYF.

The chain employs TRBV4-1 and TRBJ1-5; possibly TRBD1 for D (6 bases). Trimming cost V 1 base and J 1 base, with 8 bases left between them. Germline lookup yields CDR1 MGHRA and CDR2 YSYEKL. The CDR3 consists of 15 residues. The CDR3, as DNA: TGCGCCAGCAGCCAAGTAAGGGGGAGCAATCAGCCCCAGCATTTT. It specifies CASSQVRGSNQPQHF.

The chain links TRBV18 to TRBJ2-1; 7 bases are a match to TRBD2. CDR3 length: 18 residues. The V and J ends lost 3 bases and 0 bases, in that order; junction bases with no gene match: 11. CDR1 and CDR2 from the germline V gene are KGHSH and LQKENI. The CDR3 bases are TGTGCCAGCTCACCGGTGGGGGGGATGAGGAGCTCCTACAATGAGCAGTTCTTC. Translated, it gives CASSPVGGMRSSYNEQFF. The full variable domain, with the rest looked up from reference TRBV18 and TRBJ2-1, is NAGVMQNPRHLVRRRGQEARLRCSPMKGHSHVYWYRQLPEEGLKFMVYLQKENIIDESGMPKERFSAEFPKEGPSILRIQQVVRGDSAAYFCASSPVGGMRSSYNEQFFGPGTRLTVL.

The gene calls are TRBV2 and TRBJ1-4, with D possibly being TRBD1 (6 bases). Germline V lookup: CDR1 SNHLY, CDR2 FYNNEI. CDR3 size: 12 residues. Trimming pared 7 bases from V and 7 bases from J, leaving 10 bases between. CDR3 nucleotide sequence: TGTGCCAGCAACAGGGACATTGAAAAACTGTTTTTT. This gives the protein CASNRDIEKLFF.